The 6 T cell receptor beta chains below come from one sample, sequenced in a study of high-grade serous ovarian cancer treatment subgroups. Generated by immunoSEQ multiplex PCR, the TCRdb table keeps only in-frame clones and is missing some. Of roughly 3,500 clones in the sample, approximately 70% were seen once. Tumor tissue was taken before any definitive surgery or chemotherapy was given. Input material: tumor tissue. Receptors originate from a human donor with high-grade serous ovarian cancer.

The gene calls are TRBV2 and TRBJ1-3; D remains ambiguous. The CDR3 runs 13 residues. The germline V and J ends were trimmed by 4 bases and 0 bases, with 4 bases remaining between them. Germline V gene lookup returns CDR1 SNHLY and CDR2 FYNNEI. CDR3 in DNA: TGTGCCAGCAGTGTACGCTCTGGAAACACCATATATTTT. Amino acid sequence: CASSVRSGNTIYF.

The gene calls are TRBV28 and TRBJ1-1; TRBD1 might be the D (5 bases). This CDR3 contains 14 residues. Germline V gene sequence: CDR1 MDHEN, CDR2 SYDVKM. Trimming stripped 3 bases from V and 6 bases from J, with 14 bases between. The CDR3 DNA sequence: TGTGCCAGCAGTTTGGTGAGACGGGGGGCTGAAGCTTTCTTT. As protein: CASSLVRRGAEAFF.

This clone turned up a few times. The rearrangement uses TRBV6-6 and TRBJ1-2, with a weak D call TRBD1 (6 bases). V was clipped by 5 bases and J by 8 bases, with 21 bases between them. Germline V CDR1 and CDR2: MNHNY, SVGAGI (reference sequence). The CDR3 length is 15 residues. The DNA of the CDR3 is TGTGCCAGCAGTCTGACGGGGGGCTCCGGGGAGGGCTACACCTTC. It codes for CASSLTGGSGEGYTF.

The gene calls are TRBV28 and TRBJ1-2; 8 nucleotides match TRBD1. Germline-derived CDR1 and CDR2 are MDHEN and SYDVKM. Trimming at V came to 6 bases and at J to 5 bases, leaving 8 bases not matched to a gene. The CDR3 covers 14 residues. The CDR3 region is CASRNNRGRYGYTF. The CDR3 DNA reads as TGTGCCAGCAGAAATAACAGGGGGAGATATGGCTACACCTTC.

This chain joins TRBV19 and TRBJ1-1, with TRBD1 as a possible D gene (5 bases). CDR1 is LNHDA and CDR2 is SQIVND in the germline V gene (reference sequence). There are 14 residues in the CDR3. Trimming left V 1 base short and J 6 bases short, with 12 bases between. CDR3 DNA sequence: TGTGCCAGTAGTATAGGCGGGGGGGTAGCTGAAGCTTTCTTT. Protein product: CASSIGGGVAEAFF.

The rearrangement joins TRBV30 to TRBJ2-5, with D possibly being TRBD1 (5 bases). The ends were cut back, 0 bases at V and 5 bases at J, with 10 bases in the middle. Germline CDR1 is GTSNPN and CDR2 is SVGIG (reference sequence). The CDR3 runs 13 residues. The CDR3 loop reads CAWSVLSGETQYF. As DNA, the CDR3 is TGTGCCTGGAGTGTACTGTCAGGGGAGACCCAGTACTTC.